Detailed here is one T cell receptor beta chain. Its antigen is undetermined. CDR3 size: 15 residues. Germline trimming cut 4 bases from V and 2 bases from J; bases unmatched to any gene: 6. In germline, CDR1 is SGHRS, CDR2 YFSETQ. These data originate in a study of beta chain features in type 1 diabetes. Broader study findings: Comparison showed that naive, central memory and Treg TCRB repertoires appeared more similar among patients than among healthy donors. At VDJ recombination sites, type 1 diabetes patients had fewer insertions and more deleted nucleotides. Among patients with Type 1 diabetes, TCRB CDR3s were moderately but significantly shorter in every one of the four CD4+ subsets.

The entirety of the isolated RNA underwent reverse transcription, so expressed TCRB transcripts were sequenced. This table comes from immunoSEQ multiplex PCR, and its TCRdb copy is limited to in-frame clones, with some not included. The sample contains approximately 170,000 clones, 6% to 9% of which appear only once. A single heparinised blood sample, averaging approximately 100 mL, was obtained per donor. Sequenced: central memory CD4+ T cells from blood. The chain has TRBV5-1 and TRBJ2-7, with 10 bases fitting TRBD1. This TCR came from a man between 18 and 29 years old with type 1 diabetes. CDR3: CASSPTGTGAYEQYF. DNA of the CDR3: TGCGCCAGCAGCCCGACCGGGACAGGGGCCTACGAGCAGTACTTC.